These 26 T cell receptor beta chains were sequenced from one sample in a study of CD8 T cells in Susac syndrome. The RNA, about 0.45 to 1 ug, was put through reverse transcription using random hexamers. TCRdb ran MiXCR on the immunoSEQ multiplex PCR reads and lists one entry per CDR3 protein. The sample holds hundreds of thousands of distinct CDR3 sequences; around 83% are singletons and the top ten take approximately 0.11%. The sample consisted of CD8+ T cells from PBMCs. These receptors originate from a human donor with multiple sclerosis.

The gene calls are TRBV5-4 and TRBJ2-1; 7 bases agree with TRBD2. The V and J ends lost 1 base and 8 bases, in that order; junction bases with no gene match: 9. This CDR3 has 15 residues. CDR1 is SGHNT and CDR2 is YYREEE in the germline V gene (reference sequence). The CDR3 DNA sequence: TGTGCCAGCAGCTTGAGCGGGGATTCTTGCGATGAGCAGTTCTTC. This encodes CASSLSGDSCDEQFF.

The J gene is TRBJ2-7, the V gene TRBV29-1, with 7 bases aligning to TRBD1. CDR3 size: 11 residues. Trimming removed 8 bases from V and 2 bases from J; junction bases left unmatched: 3. CDR1 is SQVTM and CDR2 is ANQGSEA in the germline V gene. In DNA form, the CDR3 reads TGCAGCTTTACAGGGGCCTACGAGCAGTACTTC. Amino acid sequence: CSFTGAYEQYF.

J is TRBJ2-1 and V is TRBV11-2; the match to TRBD2 covers 8 bases. The germline V gene has CDR1 SGHAT and CDR2 FQNNGV. The CDR3 covers 17 residues. V lost 3 bases, J lost 5 bases, and 12 bases stayed unmatched. CDR3 DNA sequence: TGTGCCAGCAGCTTGAAACCTCGGGAGGGCGAGGACAATGAGCAGTTCTTC. Protein: CASSLKPREGEDNEQFF.

The sample holds one count of this clonotype. The rearrangement links TRBV9 to TRBJ1-6; 8 bases agree with TRBD1. J gave up 9 bases and V 0 bases, and 8 bases lay outside the gene matches. The CDR3 covers 16 residues. Germline V gene data show CDR1 as SGDLS and CDR2 as YYNGEE. In DNA, the CDR3 is TGTGCCAGCAGCGTAGCTGCGGGACAGGACGGTTCACCCCTCCACTTT. Its translation: CASSVAAGQDGSPLHF.

This rearrangement joins TRBV4-1 to TRBJ1-6; no clear D. Germline V gene lookup returns CDR1 MGHRA and CDR2 YSYEKL. CDR3 size: 11 residues. The ends were cut back, 3 bases at V and 7 bases at J, with 1 base in the middle. CDR3 sequence reads: CASSQNSPLHF. The CDR3 bases are TGCGCCAGCAGCCAGAATTCACCCCTCCACTTT.

This chain joins TRBV20-1 and TRBJ2-5; the D is unclear. Germline V CDR1 and CDR2: DFQATT, SNEGSKA (reference sequence). The CDR3 runs 15 residues. V dropped 0 bases and J dropped 0 bases, with 11 bases sitting between them. The CDR3 spells CSARDPFKYQETQYF. The CDR3 bases are TGCAGTGCTAGAGATCCCTTCAAATACCAAGAGACCCAGTACTTC.

The chain employs TRBV4-1 and TRBJ2-7; D is ambiguous. The CDR3 extends over 14 amino acids. Looked up from germline, CDR1 is MGHRA and CDR2 is YSYEKL. The ends were cut back, 0 bases at V and 2 bases at J, with 8 bases in the middle. CDR3 in DNA: TGCGCCAGCAGCCAAGATATATTACCCTACGAGCAGTACTTC. It yields the protein CASSQDILPYEQYF.

The chain joins TRBV5-6 to TRBJ1-1, with D hard to call. Trimming shortened V by 6 bases and J by 1 base, and 10 bases separated the two germline ends. The CDR3 consists of 13 residues. The germline CDR1 and CDR2 sequences are SGHDT and YYEEEE. CDR3 sequence: CASNGRSNTEAFF. CDR3 in DNA: TGTGCCAGCAACGGACGGTCGAACACTGAAGCTTTCTTT.

The chain carries TRBV4-1 and TRBJ1-5; D is uncertain. Germline V gene data show CDR1 as MGHRA and CDR2 as YSYEKL. Trimming cost V 2 bases and J 4 bases, with 6 bases left between them. This CDR3 is 13 amino acids long. CDR3: CASSQYLNQPQHF. DNA for the CDR3: TGCGCCAGCAGCCAATACTTAAATCAGCCCCAGCATTTT.

The V gene is TRBV12-3 or TRBV12-4, the J gene TRBJ2-3, with D maybe TRBD1 (6 bases). CDR3 size: 12 residues. The V and J ends lost 6 bases and 7 bases respectively, with 11 bases between them. CDR3 region: CASRAQGYTQYF. CDR3 coding DNA: TGTGCCAGCAGAGCCCAGGGGTATACGCAGTATTTT.

The CDR3 sequence: CASSFVQGGFENYGYTF. CDR3 DNA sequence: TGTGCCAGCAGTTTTGTCCAGGGTGGATTCGAAAACTATGGCTACACCTTC. This chain joins TRBV12-3 or TRBV12-4 and TRBJ1-2; D may be TRBD1 (5 bases). The CDR3 has 17 amino acids. V was trimmed by 3 bases and J by 2 bases, leaving 19 bases between them.

The chain carries TRBV10-3 and TRBJ1-2; D ambiguous. CDR1 is ENHRY and CDR2 is SYGVKD in the germline V gene. The CDR3 is made up of 15 amino acids. Between the trimmed V and J ends, which lost 0 bases and 7 bases, there was a span of 15 bases. For the CDR3, the DNA is TGTGCCATCAGTGAGTCACCTAGGGAACGCGGTGGCTACACCTTC. Translation gives CAISESPRERGGYTF.

The CDR3 is CASSPGLLREETQYF. DNA of the CDR3: TGTGCCAGCTCACCCGGTTTATTGCGCGAAGAGACCCAGTACTTC. This chain uses TRBV18 with TRBJ2-5, with D hard to call. This CDR3 spans 15 amino acids. Between the trimmed V and J ends, which lost 3 bases and 3 bases, there was a span of 14 bases. CDR1 is KGHSH and CDR2 is LQKENI in the germline V gene.

The chain joins TRBV6-1 to TRBJ2-3, with 9 bases matching TRBD2. V lost 6 bases and J lost 3; bases outside the gene matches: 7. This CDR3 has 15 residues. The germline V gene has CDR1 MNHNS and CDR2 SASEGT. This CDR3 is CASSIAGEATDTQYF. The CDR3 DNA follows: TGTGCCAGCAGCATAGCGGGGGAAGCAACAGATACGCAGTATTTT.

CDR3 protein: CSVTGWYEQYF. The CDR3 coding sequence is TGCAGCGTCACAGGATGGTACGAGCAGTACTTC. The chain carries TRBV29-1 and TRBJ2-7, with D possibly matching TRBD1 (5 bases). The CDR3 has 11 residues. Germline V lookup: CDR1 SQVTM, CDR2 ANQGSEA. V lost 6 bases to trimming and J lost 4 bases, with 10 bases between them.

The CDR3 sequence is CASSLGLQGGNQPQHF. Written as DNA, the CDR3 is TGTGCCAGCAGTTTAGGTTTACAGGGGGGCAATCAGCCCCAGCATTTT. The gene calls are TRBV6-5 and TRBJ1-5; 8 bases match TRBD1. The length of the CDR3 is 16 residues. The V gene end was trimmed by 4 bases and the J gene end by 2 bases; junction bases not matched to a gene: 7. Germline-derived CDR1 and CDR2 are MNHEY and SVGAGI.

This sequence joins TRBV2 and TRBJ1-2; possibly TRBD1 for D (5 bases). CDR1 SNHLY and CDR2 FYNNEI come from the germline V gene. Trimming took off 2 bases at V and 6 bases at J, with 16 bases between the two ends. CDR3 size: 15 residues. The CDR3 bases are TGTGCCAGCAGTGAAATGGGGAGGCCCAGGGATGGCTACACCTTC. Its translation: CASSEMGRPRDGYTF. Looking up the rest from reference TRBV2 and TRBJ1-2 gives the full variable domain: EPEVTQTPSHQVTQMGQEVILRCVPISNHLYFYWYRQILGQKVEFLVSFYNNEISEKSEIFDDQFSVERPDGSNFTLKIRSTKLEDSAMYFCASSEMGRPRDGYTFGSGTRLTVV.

V is TRBV5-1 and J is TRBJ2-2; 13 bases are shared with TRBD2. Unmatched junction bases numbered 9, after V lost 1 base and J lost 0 bases. The length of the CDR3 is 20 residues. Germline V gene lookup returns CDR1 SGHRS and CDR2 YFSETQ. DNA for the CDR3: TGCGCCAGCAGCTTGTTTTCGGGACTAGCGGGAATCGCGAACACCGGGGAGCTGTTTTTT. Its translation is CASSLFSGLAGIANTGELFF. Full variable domain (outside the CDR3, taken from reference TRBV5-1 and TRBJ2-2): KAGVTQTPRYLIKTRGQQVTLSCSPISGHRSVSWYQQTPGQGLQFLFEYFSETQRNKGNFPGRFSGRQFSNSRSEMNVSTLELGDSALYLCASSLFSGLAGIANTGELFFGEGSRLTVL.

This clonotype was detected only once. This chain links TRBV5-1 with TRBJ2-6; 11 nucleotides line up with TRBD1. There are 18 residues in the CDR3. Germline V gene data show CDR1 as SGHRS and CDR2 as YFSETQ. With 3 bases clipped from V and 1 base from J, the junction kept 6 bases outside the gene matches. CDR3 bases: TGCGCCAGCAGCTCGACAGGACAGGGGGCTTCTGGGGCCAACGTCCTGACTTTC. Its protein is CASSSTGQGASGANVLTF.

This chain connects TRBV21-1 to TRBJ2-7. TRBV21-1 has pseudogene status. The CDR3 consists of 14 residues. CDR3 loop: CASSKSREIYEQYF. The CDR3 bases are TGTGCCAGCAGCAAATCACGAGAAATTTACGAGCAGTACTTC.

This chain connects TRBV12-3 or TRBV12-4 to TRBJ1-5; 7 bases align to TRBD1. The CDR3 spans 13 residues. V lost 2 bases and J lost 8; bases outside the gene matches: 3. CDR3 DNA: TGTGCCAGCAGTTTAAGGGACAGCGAGCCCCAGCATTTT. Translation gives CASSLRDSEPQHF.

V usage is TRBV27 and J usage is TRBJ1-2, with 10 bases lining up with TRBD1. V gave up 5 bases and J gave up 0 bases; unmatched junction bases: 6. The CDR3 loop spans 16 amino acids. CDR1 and CDR2 (germline): MNHEY, SMNVEV (reference sequence). Here the CDR3 DNA reads TGTGCCAGCAGTCCCCCCGGGACAGGGGCTAACTATGGCTACACCTTC. It codes for CASSPPGTGANYGYTF.

This clonotype was observed once. The rearrangement links TRBV9 to TRBJ2-7; maybe TRBD2 (6 bases). This CDR3 comprises 17 residues. Germline V gene sequence: CDR1 SGDLS, CDR2 YYNGEE. Trimming removed 0 bases from V and 3 bases from J, with 19 bases in between. The DNA of the CDR3 is TGTGCCAGCAGCGTAGGGGGCCCGGGGGAATGGGACTACGAGCAGTACTTC. Protein product: CASSVGGPGEWDYEQYF.

The chain joins TRBV20-1 to TRBJ2-7, with 12 bases fitting TRBD2. The CDR3 sequence is 14 residues long. With 5 bases clipped from V and 2 bases from J, the junction kept 4 bases outside the gene matches. Per germline, CDR1 DFQATT and CDR2 SNEGSKA (reference sequence). Here the CDR3 DNA reads TGCAGTGCTTGGACTAGCGGGGACCCCTACGAGCAGTACTTC. This gives the protein CSAWTSGDPYEQYF.

The chain is built from TRBV20-1 and TRBJ2-7, with 10 positions matching TRBD1. The CDR3 sequence is 14 residues long. V lost 6 bases, J lost 5 bases, and 10 bases stayed unmatched. Germline CDR1 and CDR2: DFQATT and SNEGSKA (reference sequence). The CDR3: CSALDSGTGDEQYF. DNA for the CDR3: TGCAGTGCCCTAGACTCCGGGACAGGGGACGAGCAGTACTTC.

The chain has TRBV5-1 and TRBJ2-1; a possible D gene is TRBD1 (6 bases). CDR1 is SGHRS and CDR2 is YFSETQ in the germline V gene. The CDR3 contains 15 residues. Trimming pared 1 base from V and 2 bases from J, leaving 10 bases between. The chain's CDR3 is CASSLPGEAYNEQFF. The CDR3 DNA is TGCGCCAGCAGCTTGCCAGGGGAAGCCTACAATGAGCAGTTCTTC.